This T cell receptor (beta chain) was profiled in a study of identical twins. Study-level findings and limits: Out-of-frame alpha sequences common to twins exhibited a surplus of low generation probability. Not following the same donors, the study drew its conclusions from cross-sectional statistical analysis. Abundant beta clonotypes from cord blood bore fewer insertions; memory repertoires lacked this pattern.

The CDR3 has 16 residues. V lost 1 base and J lost 7, with 21 bases in between. Germline V lookup: CDR1 SQVTM, CDR2 ANQGSEA. In its sample, this clonotype was seen a few times. The antigen is unknown. TCRdb re-analysed the 5' RACE reads in MiXCR, keeping a single row per CDR3 protein. The data contain some 730,000 distinct CDR3 sequences, about 20% of them singletons. The sample was also linked to a second study, of T cells expressing NK-cell markers. That study reports: Sorted CD3+CD56+NKG2C+, CD3+CD56+NKG2C- and CD3+CD56-NKG2C+ T cells supplied TCR beta repertoires.

The sample comprised PBMCs. This sequence was found in a woman aged 18-29 years in good health. V usage is TRBV29-1 and J usage is TRBJ2-3; a weak D match, TRBD2 (5 bases). In DNA form, the CDR3 reads TGCAGCGTTGAAGGCCCCGTTGGCGGGCCAACGAATACGCAGTATTTT. Its protein is CSVEGPVGGPTNTQYF.